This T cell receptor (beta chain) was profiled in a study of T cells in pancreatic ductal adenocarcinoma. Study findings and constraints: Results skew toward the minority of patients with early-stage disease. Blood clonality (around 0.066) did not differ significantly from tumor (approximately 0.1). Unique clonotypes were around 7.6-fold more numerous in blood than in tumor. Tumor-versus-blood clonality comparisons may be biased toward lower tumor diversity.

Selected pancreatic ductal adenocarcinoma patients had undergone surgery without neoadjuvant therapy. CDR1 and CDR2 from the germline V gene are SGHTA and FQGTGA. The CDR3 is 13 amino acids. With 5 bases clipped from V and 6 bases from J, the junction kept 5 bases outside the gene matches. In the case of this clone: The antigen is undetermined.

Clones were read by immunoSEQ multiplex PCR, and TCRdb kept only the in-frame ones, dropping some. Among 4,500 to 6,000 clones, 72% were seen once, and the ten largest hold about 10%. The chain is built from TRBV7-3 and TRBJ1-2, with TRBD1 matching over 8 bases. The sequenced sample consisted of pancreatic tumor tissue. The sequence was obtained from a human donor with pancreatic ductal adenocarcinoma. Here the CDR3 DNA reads TGTGCCAGCAGCCCCGGACAGGGAGATGGCTACACCTTC. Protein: CASSPGQGDGYTF.